What follows describes a single T cell receptor (beta chain). Researchers reported sorting CD4+ naive, central memory, regulatory and stem cell-like memory cells via CD45RO/CCR7/CD25/CD127/CD95/CD27. Every bit of the isolated RNA underwent reverse transcription, so sequencing read expressed TCRB transcripts. The repertoire was sequenced with immunoSEQ multiplex PCR; TCRdb's copy has only in-frame clones and lacks some. The sample holds a few hundred thousand clones, approximately 15% seen once. The data derive from a study of beta chain features in type 1 diabetes. CDR3 size: 15 residues. Trimming shortened V by 6 bases and J by 4 bases, and 18 bases separated the two germline ends. Germline CDR1 reads LNHDA; CDR2 reads SQIVND (reference sequence).

The sample taken for sequencing was naive CD4+ T cells from blood. This TCR was sampled from a woman aged 18-35 years in good health. The chain couples TRBV19 to TRBJ2-5, with TRBD1 as a possible D gene (7 bases). The CDR3 spells CASSSTGDSGETQYF. CDR3 coding DNA: TGTGCCAGTAGCTCGACGGGGGACAGCGGAGAGACCCAGTACTTC.